A single sample gave rise to the 19 T cell receptor beta chains below, sequenced in a study of PD-L1 blockade in urothelial cancer. Method: immunoSEQ multiplex PCR; TCRdb's copy keeps in-frame clones and lacks some. The table lists around 35,000 clones, 82% of them singletons, with 18% in the top ten. Specimen: PBMCs, collected around atezolizumab (anti-PD-L1) treatment. The source is a man aged 60 to 75 with urothelial cancer.

V is TRBV6-5 and J is TRBJ2-7; TRBD2 matches at 7 bases. J gave up 5 bases and V 6 bases, and 7 bases lay outside the gene matches. Germline V gene data show CDR1 as MNHEY and CDR2 as SVGAGI. The CDR3 covers 13 residues. Written as DNA, the CDR3 is TGTGCCAGCAGCCCTCTTGGGGGGGACGAGCAGTACTTC. It specifies CASSPLGGDEQYF.

CDR3 protein: CASSPSGTGGGNIQYF. The CDR3 nucleotides read TGTGCCAGCTCACCGTCCGGGACAGGGGGGGGAAACATTCAGTACTTC. The rearrangement joins TRBV18 to TRBJ2-4, with TRBD1 matching over 11 bases. This CDR3 has 16 residues. CDR1 is KGHSH and CDR2 is LQKENI in the germline V gene. J lost 6 bases, V lost 3 bases, and 7 bases had no gene match.

The chain uses TRBV5-6 and TRBJ2-3, with TRBD2 matching over 8 bases. The CDR3 is 15 amino acids. J was trimmed by 5 bases and V by 2 bases; bases with no gene match: 7. CDR1 is SGHDT, CDR2 YYEEEE, per germline. CDR3 in DNA: TGTGCCAGCAGCTTCGGAGCGGGGGAGAAAGATACGCAGTATTTT. Translation: CASSFGAGEKDTQYF.

This clone is termed medium-sized. The rearrangement joins TRBV13 to TRBJ1-1; TRBD1 might be the D (5 bases). The CDR3 totals 18 residues. The V end was cut by 2 bases, the J end by 0 bases, with 19 bases between. From germline, CDR1 is PRHDT and CDR2 FYEKMQ (reference sequence). The CDR3 bases are TGTGCCAGCAGCTTAACCCTCTATGGGGACTTAATGAACACTGAAGCTTTCTTT. It specifies CASSLTLYGDLMNTEAFF.

The chain has TRBV4-1 and TRBJ1-1; D might be TRBD1 (5 bases). CDR1 MGHRA and CDR2 YSYEKL come from the germline V gene. The CDR3 length is 16 residues. V lost 1 base, J lost 4 bases, and 16 bases lay in between. The CDR3 loop is CASSQGGATGGTEAFF. The CDR3 DNA follows: TGCGCCAGCAGCCAAGGGGGCGCGACGGGGGGCACTGAAGCTTTCTTT.

Only one count was recorded for this clone. The rearrangement joins TRBV28 to TRBJ1-3, with D perhaps matching TRBD1 (5 bases). The CDR3 length is 14 residues. V shed 4 bases and J shed 4 bases, with 11 bases lying between them. The germline V gene has CDR1 MDHEN and CDR2 SYDVKM. The CDR3 region has the DNA TGTGCCAGCAGTTCGACAGTTTCGGGAAACACCATATATTTT. Translation: CASSSTVSGNTIYF.

The chain carries TRBV6-5 and TRBJ1-2, with TRBD1 identical over 7 bases. The CDR3 is made up of 13 amino acids. With V trimmed by 6 bases and J by 4 bases, 5 bases remained unmatched. CDR1 and CDR2 from the germline V gene are MNHEY and SVGAGI. Here the CDR3 DNA reads TGTGCCAGCAGCGCGACAGGGCCCTATGGCTACACCTTC. Protein sequence: CASSATGPYGYTF.

A few counts support this clone. The rearrangement uses TRBV2 and TRBJ2-7, with TRBD2 matching 7 bases. J was trimmed by 4 bases and V by 9 bases; bases with no gene match: 9. Germline values: CDR1 SNHLY, CDR2 FYNNEI. This CDR3 has 13 residues. CDR3 amino acids: CASTLGGSYEQYF. For the CDR3, the DNA is TGTGCCAGTACCCTGGGAGGGAGTTACGAGCAGTACTTC.

The chain carries TRBV9 and TRBJ1-6, with D unclear. Germline CDR1 is SGDLS and CDR2 is YYNGEE. Trimming took off 4 bases at V and 5 bases at J, with 4 bases between the two ends. This CDR3 comprises 12 residues. The CDR3 region has the DNA TGTGCCAGCAGCTTAAATAATTCACCCCTCCACTTT. Protein sequence: CASSLNNSPLHF.

The chain joins TRBV28 to TRBJ2-7; TRBD1 agrees at 10 bases. The CDR3 has 17 amino acids. Germline V gene data show CDR1 as MDHEN and CDR2 as SYDVKM. V trimming: 5 bases; J trimming: 6 bases; junction bases outside the gene matches: 16. CDR3 amino acids: CASSPFPGRDRGSEQYF. CDR3 bases: TGTGCCAGCAGTCCCTTTCCCGGCCGGGACAGGGGATCCGAGCAGTACTTC. Combining the CDR3 with reference TRBV28 and TRBJ2-7 gives the whole variable domain DVKVTQSSRYLVKRTGEKVFLECVQDMDHENMFWYRQDPGLGLRLIYFSYDVKMKEKGDIPEGYSVSREKKERFSLILESASTNQTSMYLCASSPFPGRDRGSEQYFGPGTRLTVT.

J is TRBJ1-4 and V is TRBV28; D uncertain. The CDR3 length is 13 residues. The germline CDR1 and CDR2 sequences are MDHEN and SYDVKM. With 7 bases removed from V and 8 bases from J, the gap between germline ends came to 14 bases. CDR3 nucleotides: TGTGCCAGCACCCTAGCCGAGGGAGAAAAACTGTTTTTT. Translation: CASTLAEGEKLFF.

J is TRBJ1-4 and V is TRBV7-9, with D unresolved. From germline, CDR1 is SEHNR and CDR2 FQNEAQ (reference sequence). The CDR3 sequence is 15 residues long. V was shortened by 1 base and J by 2 bases, with 8 bases between the two germline ends. The CDR3 reads CASSLVQSTNEKLFF. The CDR3 nucleotides are TGTGCCAGCAGCTTAGTTCAGTCCACTAATGAAAAACTGTTTTTT.

The rearrangement uses TRBV28 and TRBJ1-2; 10 nucleotides match TRBD1. The CDR3 extends over 15 amino acids. V lost 6 bases and J lost 8; bases outside the gene matches: 12. The germline V gene encodes CDR1 MDHEN and CDR2 SYDVKM. The DNA for the CDR3 is TGTGCCAGCAGGTCTTCCAGACAGGGGGCAGGAGGCTACACCTTC. Its translation: CASRSSRQGAGGYTF.

V and J are TRBV7-2 and TRBJ2-7; D is unclear. Germline CDR1 and CDR2: SGHTA and FQGNSA. There are 11 residues in the CDR3. Between the trimmed V and J ends, which lost 5 bases and 3 bases, there was a span of 5 bases. CDR3 residues: CASSLYYEQYF. The CDR3, as DNA: TGTGCCAGCAGCCTCTACTACGAGCAGTACTTC.

This chain connects TRBV28 to TRBJ2-1; possible D gene TRBD1, 6 bases. The CDR3 has 19 residues. The germline V gene has CDR1 MDHEN and CDR2 SYDVKM. Trimming took 5 bases from V and 3 from J, leaving 26 bases between them. The chain's CDR3 is CASSPPYFLTGELYNEQFF. CDR3 nucleotides: TGTGCCAGCAGTCCCCCATATTTTCTGACAGGAGAACTCTACAATGAGCAGTTCTTC.

The chain links TRBV30 to TRBJ2-7; 9 nucleotides line up with TRBD2. The CDR3 is 15 amino acids. J gave up 5 bases and V 5 bases, and 13 bases lay outside the gene matches. From germline, CDR1 is GTSNPN and CDR2 SVGIG (reference sequence). CDR3 DNA sequence: TGTGCCTGGGGGCGGGAGGGGGCGACTTCCGACGAGCAGTACTTC. Its protein product is CAWGREGATSDEQYF.

The chain employs TRBV19 and TRBJ1-2; D not certain. Germline CDR1 LNHDA, CDR2 SQIVND (reference sequence). Trimming stripped 8 bases from V and 3 bases from J, with 10 bases between. The CDR3 has 12 amino acids. As DNA, the CDR3 is TGTGCCAGTCGGAGGCGAGACTATGGCTACACCTTC. It yields the protein CASRRRDYGYTF.

This clone was seen only once. The chain combines TRBV5-4 with TRBJ1-2, with 10 bases fitting TRBD1. Germline V gene lookup returns CDR1 SGHNT and CDR2 YYREEE (reference sequence). The CDR3 has 15 amino acids. The J segment lost 6 bases and the V segment lost 4 bases, leaving 9 bases of the junction unmatched. Here the CDR3 DNA reads TGTGCCAGCAGCCAAGACCCGGGACAGGGGAATGGCTACACCTTC. Protein product: CASSQDPGQGNGYTF.

This clone has just one count. The CDR3 nucleotides read TGTGCCAGCTCGGAGGGGGCGCGGAGCAATCAGCCCCAGCATTTT. As protein: CASSEGARSNQPQHF. The chain carries TRBV18 and TRBJ1-5, with 7 bases that match TRBD1. V lost 6 bases, J lost 1 base, and 6 bases stayed unmatched. This CDR3 comprises 15 residues. Per germline, CDR1 KGHSH and CDR2 LQKENI.